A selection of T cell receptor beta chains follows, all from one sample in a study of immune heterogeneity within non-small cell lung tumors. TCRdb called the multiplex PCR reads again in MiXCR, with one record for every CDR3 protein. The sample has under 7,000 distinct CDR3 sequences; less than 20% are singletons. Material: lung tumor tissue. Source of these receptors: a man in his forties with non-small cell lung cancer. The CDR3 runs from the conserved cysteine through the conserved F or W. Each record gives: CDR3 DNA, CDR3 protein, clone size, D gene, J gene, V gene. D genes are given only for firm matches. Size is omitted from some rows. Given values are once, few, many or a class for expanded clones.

TGTGCCAGTAGTAGTGGCAGGGGTGACTACGAGCAGTACTTC | CASSSGRGDYEQYF | medium-sized | . | TRBJ2-7 | TRBV19
TGTGCCAGCCGACAAGGACAGTCTTCCGACTATGGGTACGAGCAGTACTTC | CASRQGQSSDYGYEQYF | medium-sized | . | TRBJ2-7 | TRBV28
TGTGCCACCAGTGATCGGTTCGTCCTGACTTTC | CATSDRFVLTF | medium-sized | . | TRBJ2-6 | TRBV24-1
TGTGCCAGCCAGTTGGGGGGGCAGGGCTACGAGCAGTACTTC | CASQLGGQGYEQYF | medium-sized | . | TRBJ2-7 | TRBV28
TGTGCCAGCAGCTTAGGACTAGCGGGATCACCTCCCTACGAGCAGTACTTC | CASSLGLAGSPPYEQYF | large | TRBD2 | TRBJ2-7 | TRBV13
TGTGCCAGCAGCGTTTCAGGGACTATAGATTACGAGCAGTACTTC | CASSVSGTIDYEQYF | medium-sized | TRBD2 | TRBJ2-7 | TRBV9
TGTGCCAGCAGTGCCGGGACGGCCTACAATGAGCAGTTCTTC | CASSAGTAYNEQFF | many | . | TRBJ2-1 | TRBV28
TGTGCCAGCAGCTCGGAGGGGTTTGGCGGGGAGCTGTTTTTT | CASSSEGFGGELFF | medium-sized | . | TRBJ2-2 | TRBV11-3
TGCGCCAGCAGGGGCGGGGGGGCTCGGGATGAGCAGTTCTTC | CASRGGGARDEQFF | . | TRBD2 | TRBJ2-1 | TRBV5-1
TGTGCCAGCAGCCCACCCTGGTCCTACGAGCAGTACTTC | CASSPPWSYEQYF | medium-sized | . | TRBJ2-7 | TRBV6-1
TGTGCCAGCAGTTTAACCCAGGGTTCACCCCTCCACTTT | CASSLTQGSPLHF | medium-sized | . | TRBJ1-6 | TRBV28
TGTGCCAGCAGTGACTCGAAGGGTAGGCTGTTTTTT | CASSDSKGRLFF | medium-sized | . | TRBJ2-2 | TRBV6-4
TGCAGTGCTAGTGGCAGCGGGGGTGGGATGGGGGAGACCCAGTACTTC | CSASGSGGGMGETQYF | once | TRBD2 | TRBJ2-5 | TRBV20-1
TGCGCCAGCAGGGAGACAGGGGAGGGTCAGCCCCAGCATTTT | CASRETGEGQPQHF | medium-sized | TRBD1 | TRBJ1-5 | TRBV5-1
TGCAGCGTGGACAGGGGGGCGTACAATGAGCAGTTCTTC | CSVDRGAYNEQFF | . | TRBD1 | TRBJ2-1 | TRBV29-1
TGTGCCAGCAGCTTGGAGGTTCAGGATGCCTATGGCTACACCTTC | CASSLEVQDAYGYTF | . | . | TRBJ1-2 | TRBV5-5
TGTGCCAGTAGTATCCATTTAGCGGGGTCCTCCTACAATGAGCAGTTCTTC | CASSIHLAGSSYNEQFF | medium-sized | TRBD2 | TRBJ2-1 | TRBV19
TGCAGTGCTCCCCACCAGGGGCAGGGAGGCAATCAGCCCCAGCATTTT | CSAPHQGQGGNQPQHF | medium-sized | . | TRBJ1-5 | TRBV20-1
TGCAGTGCTAGAGACGGTTCGAGGAGATTGGAGCTGTTTTTT | CSARDGSRRLELFF | medium-sized | . | TRBJ2-2 | TRBV20-1
TGTGCCAGCAGTGACCGGGACATATCGAACACTGAAGCTTTCTTT | CASSDRDISNTEAFF | medium-sized | . | TRBJ1-1 | TRBV6-1
TGCAGTGCTAGAGGGGCGGCGTACAATGAGCAGTTCTTC | CSARGAAYNEQFF | medium-sized | . | TRBJ2-1 | TRBV20-1
TGTGCCAGCAGTTTGGCGGGGTACGCTGAAGCTTTCTTT | CASSLAGYAEAFF | medium-sized | . | TRBJ1-1 | TRBV27
TGTGCCAGCAGTTTAGCATTCGCCCCCTACGAGCAGTACTTC | CASSLAFAPYEQYF | medium-sized | . | TRBJ2-7 | TRBV28
TGTGCCAGCAGTACGACTAGCGGGGGGAACGAGCAGTACTTC | CASSTTSGGNEQYF | . | TRBD2 | TRBJ2-7 | TRBV6-1
TGTGCCAGCTCACCACCGTTGGCCGTGGGTGGAACCGGGGAGCTGTTTTTT | CASSPPLAVGGTGELFF | many | . | TRBJ2-2 | TRBV18
TGTGCCTGGAGTAGGGGCAGGCCCTATGAGCAGTACTTC | CAWSRGRPYEQYF | . | . | TRBJ2-7 | TRBV30
TGTGCCAGCAGGGACCCGGGGGGCATTCAGTACTTC | CASRDPGGIQYF | many | TRBD2 | TRBJ2-4 | TRBV6-2/TRBV6-3
TGCAGTGCCGCGGTGCGGGTGGATAATTCACCCCTCCACTTT | CSAAVRVDNSPLHF | many | . | TRBJ1-6 | TRBV20-1
TGTGCCAGCAGCTTGAACAGGGCGAACACTGAAGCTTTCTTT | CASSLNRANTEAFF | . | . | TRBJ1-1 | TRBV7-9
TGTGCCAGCAGCCTAGCTCGGTTGAGCGAGAGTCCCTACGAGCAGTACTTC | CASSLARLSESPYEQYF | . | . | TRBJ2-7 | TRBV5-4
TGTGCCAGCAGTGAAGCCCGGGGGGGTAGGGGGGGCGAGCAGTACTTC | CASSEARGGRGGEQYF | medium-sized | TRBD2 | TRBJ2-7 | TRBV6-1
TGCAGTGCTAGGGACGGGAACACTGAAGCTTTCTTT | CSARDGNTEAFF | medium-sized | . | TRBJ1-1 | TRBV20-1
TGCAGCGTATCCGCAGCGTCTAACTATGGCTACACCTTC | CSVSAASNYGYTF | medium-sized | . | TRBJ1-2 | TRBV29-1
TGTGCCAGCAGAAGGTCGGTGGGAGAAAAACTGTTTTTT | CASRRSVGEKLFF | medium-sized | . | TRBJ1-4 | TRBV11-2
TGTGCCAGCAGCCAGATCTGTGTAGAAGATGGTGGCTACACCTTC | CASSQICVEDGGYTF | few | . | TRBJ1-2 | TRBV3-2
TGTGCCAGCAGCTTTAACAGGAACACCGGGGAGCTGTTTTTT | CASSFNRNTGELFF | few | . | TRBJ2-2 | TRBV7-9
TGTGCCAGCAGTGAAGTGGGGGCGAGGGAAAAACTGTTTTTT | CASSEVGAREKLFF | medium-sized | . | TRBJ1-4 | TRBV6-1
TGTGCTAGTGGTTTGGAGATCGGCGGGCAATACAATGAGCAGTTCTTC | CASGLEIGGQYNEQFF | . | . | TRBJ2-1 | TRBV12-5
TGTGCCAGCAGGGGCGGCGGGGGGCCACCTGTCTTC | CASRGGGGPPVF | many | TRBD2 | TRBJ2-1 | TRBV6-4
TGCGCCAGCAGCCACCCTGGGACAGGGGTCTTCGAGCAGTACTTC | CASSHPGTGVFEQYF | medium-sized | TRBD1 | TRBJ2-7 | TRBV5-1
TGTGCCAGCAGCCGAGACGGACAGGGGGGAGAGACCCAGTACTTC | CASSRDGQGGETQYF | few | TRBD1 | TRBJ2-5 | TRBV5-5
TGTGCCAGTAGTTTAATGACAGTTGGCAATCAGCCCCAGCATTTT | CASSLMTVGNQPQHF | medium-sized | . | TRBJ1-5 | TRBV19
TGTGCCAGCAGTTACCACCGGGACACTGAAGCTTTCTTT | CASSYHRDTEAFF | medium-sized | . | TRBJ1-1 | TRBV6-1
TGTGCCAGCAGTGAAGCGGGGGGATCCTACGAGCAGTACTTC | CASSEAGGSYEQYF | medium-sized | . | TRBJ2-7 | TRBV6-1
TGTGCCAGCAGGAACAAACTTACGGGGATGAACAATGAGCAGTTCTTC | CASRNKLTGMNNEQFF | medium-sized | . | TRBJ2-1 | TRBV6-1
TGTGCCAGCAGCTCCCGGACAGGACGACAAGAGACCCAGTACTTC | CASSSRTGRQETQYF | . | TRBD1 | TRBJ2-5 | TRBV7-9
TGTGCCAGCTCACAACAGGGGGGGAACACTGAAGCTTTCTTT | CASSQQGGNTEAFF | many | TRBD1 | TRBJ1-1 | TRBV18
TGTGCCAGCAGCCAGGACAGGGGAAAAGGGGGCTACACCTTC | CASSQDRGKGGYTF | medium-sized | TRBD1 | TRBJ1-2 | TRBV12-3/TRBV12-4
TGTGCCAGCAAACCGAGGACGGGCAATCAGCCCCAGCATTTT | CASKPRTGNQPQHF | medium-sized | . | TRBJ1-5 | TRBV6-2/TRBV6-3
TGCAGTGCTAGAGGCTCGGGAGGGGGTTCCTACAATGAGCAGTTCTTC | CSARGSGGGSYNEQFF | many | TRBD2 | TRBJ2-1 | TRBV20-1
TGTACCAGCAGCCAAGGCTCGGGCGAGCAGTACTTC | CTSSQGSGEQYF | . | . | TRBJ2-7 | TRBV3-1
TGTGCCAGCAGTCCCCCCAATCGGGCCGGGGAGCTGTTTTTT | CASSPPNRAGELFF | medium-sized | . | TRBJ2-2 | TRBV27
TGTGCCAGCACTGGACAGGGAAAAGGCGAAAAACTGTTTTTT | CASTGQGKGEKLFF | medium-sized | TRBD1 | TRBJ1-4 | TRBV12-3/TRBV12-4
TGTGCCAGTAGTAAGGCAGGGGGCCACTATGGCTACACCTTC | CASSKAGGHYGYTF | medium-sized | TRBD1 | TRBJ1-2 | TRBV19
TGCAGTGCAGCGGGGGGGGTGTTCCCTAGCACAGATACGCAGTATTTT | CSAAGGVFPSTDTQYF | . | TRBD2 | TRBJ2-3 | TRBV20-1
TGTGCCAGTAGCGGGACTGCCGCTAACTATGGCTACACCTTC | CASSGTAANYGYTF | . | . | TRBJ1-2 | TRBV19
TGTGCCAGCAGCCTCCTGATACAGGGGCCCCAAATCACTGAAGCTTTCTTT | CASSLLIQGPQITEAFF | . | TRBD1 | TRBJ1-1 | TRBV5-5
TGTGCCAGCAGCTTAGAGATGCCCTATGGCTACACCTTC | CASSLEMPYGYTF | medium-sized | . | TRBJ1-2 | TRBV7-2
TGCGCCAGCAGCTTGATTAGTAAGGGGGACACTGAAGCTTTCTTT | CASSLISKGDTEAFF | medium-sized | . | TRBJ1-1 | TRBV5-1